This T cell receptor beta chain is drawn from a study of OX40 agonist ivuxolimab in advanced cancers. The V end lost 2 bases, the J end lost 0 bases, and 7 bases lay between the germline ends. Germline V lookup: CDR1 LNHDA, CDR2 SQIVND (reference sequence). There are 14 residues in the CDR3. Some clones are missing from TCRdb's copy, which holds only in-frame ones; the method was immunoSEQ multiplex PCR. This table has approximately 97,000 clones, around 85% appearing once. Baseline was the first blood sampling point, followed by cycle 4 day 1 and cycle 7 day 1. The source is an adult with an advanced solid tumor such as melanoma, head and neck, liver or kidney cancer. Sequencing was performed on CD4+ or CD8+ T cells sorted from blood, taken in a trial of the OX40 agonist ivuxolimab. This chain uses TRBV19 with TRBJ1-1; D not certain. The CDR3 region is CASSIKGVNTEAFF. CDR3 DNA: TGTGCCAGTAGTATAAAGGGTGTGAACACTGAAGCTTTCTTT.